Below are 19 T cell receptor beta chains sequenced from a single sample in a study of neurological immune-mediated disorders. TCRdb independently ran MiXCR on the 5' RACE reads; one entry per CDR3 protein. The table includes under 75,000 distinct CDR3 sequences, about 3% detected once. The sample comprised PBMCs. The receptors here all came from a woman in her forties or fifties with multiple sclerosis.

This clonotype was seen at least ten times. This rearrangement joins TRBV5-1 to TRBJ1-3; D gene ambiguous. The V and J ends lost 0 bases and 0 bases respectively, with 10 bases between them. The CDR3 loop spans 16 amino acids. CDR1 is SGHRS, CDR2 YFSETQ, per germline. Here the CDR3 reads CASSLDVLRSGNTIYF. The CDR3 region has the DNA TGCGCCAGCAGCTTGGATGTCCTCCGCTCTGGAAACACCATATATTTT. Supplemented by reference TRBV5-1 and TRBJ1-3, the full variable domain reads KAGVTQTPRYLIKTRGQQVTLSCSPISGHRSVSWYQQTPGQGLQFLFEYFSETQRNKGNFPGRFSGRQFSNSRSEMNVSTLELGDSALYLCASSLDVLRSGNTIYFGEGSWLTVV.

This clonotype was found many times. V gene TRBV10-3 combines with J gene TRBJ2-3; tentative D call: TRBD1 (5 bases). Trimming cost V 3 bases and J 0 bases, with 7 bases left between them. The V gene's germline CDR1 is ENHRY and CDR2 SYGVKD. The CDR3 has 14 amino acids. The CDR3 DNA reads as TGTGCCATCAGTGATAGGGGAAGCACAGATACGCAGTATTTT. Protein product: CAISDRGSTDTQYF.

This clonotype has a count of ten or more. The rearrangement joins TRBV27 to TRBJ2-2; D not resolved. This CDR3 is built from 14 residues. Germline-derived CDR1 and CDR2 are MNHEY and SMNVEV (reference sequence). With 1 base removed from V and 8 bases from J, the gap between germline ends came to 11 bases. The CDR3 loop is CASSLYPPRGELFF. The CDR3 nucleotides read TGTGCCAGCAGTTTATACCCTCCGAGGGGGGAGCTGTTTTTT.

A few counts support this clonotype. The V gene is TRBV5-1, the J gene TRBJ2-1; the D gene is possibly TRBD2 (5 bases). V was clipped by 4 bases and J by 0 bases, with 11 bases between them. Germline CDR1 SGHRS, CDR2 YFSETQ. The CDR3 is made up of 15 amino acids. The CDR3 coding sequence is TGCGCCAGCAGCCCTGGGCTAGCCTCCTACAATGAGCAGTTCTTC. Protein: CASSPGLASYNEQFF.

Many counts were recorded for this clonotype. A much larger clonotype is one base distant, so this may be a read error. V is TRBV10-3 and J is TRBJ2-5; D is possibly TRBD2 (6 bases). From germline, CDR1 is ENHRY and CDR2 SYGVKD. The CDR3 extends over 14 amino acids. Trimming pared 2 bases from V and 2 bases from J, leaving 9 bases between. The DNA for the CDR3 is TGTGCCATCAGTGAGGCTAGCGAACAAGAGACCCAGTACTTC. Translated, it gives CAISEASEQETQYF.

Many counts were recorded for this clonotype. The rearrangement links TRBV5-1 to TRBJ2-3; D remains unclear. This CDR3 has 11 amino acids. V lost 4 bases and J 4 bases, leaving 4 bases between the germline ends. Germline values: CDR1 SGHRS, CDR2 YFSETQ. The DNA for the CDR3 is TGCGCCAGCAGCCAGTCAGATACGCAGTATTTT. Translated, it gives CASSQSDTQYF.

In this sample, this clonotype turned up many times. The chain combines TRBV20-1 with TRBJ1-5; possible D gene TRBD1, 5 bases. This CDR3 is built from 14 residues. V was cut by 3 bases and J by 5 bases, with 14 bases left in between. In germline, CDR1 is DFQATT, CDR2 SNEGSKA (reference sequence). CDR3 residues: CSARYGGGDQPQHF. In DNA, the CDR3 is TGCAGTGCTAGGTACGGAGGAGGGGATCAGCCCCAGCATTTT.

There are many counts of this clonotype. The gene calls are TRBV7-2 and TRBJ2-7; D is ambiguous. Germline V gene lookup returns CDR1 SGHTA and CDR2 FQGNSA. With 5 bases removed from V and 1 base from J, the gap between germline ends came to 9 bases. The CDR3 covers 13 residues. DNA for the CDR3: TGTGCCAGCAGCCCTCCTAATTCCTACGAGCAGTACTTC. Residues: CASSPPNSYEQYF. The variable domain in full, completed from reference TRBV7-2 and TRBJ2-7, reads GAGVSQSPSNKVTEKGKDVELRCDPISGHTALYWYRQSLGQGLEFLIYFQGNSAPDKSGLPSDRFSAERTGGSVSTLTIQRTQQEDSAVYLCASSPPNSYEQYFGPGTRLTVT.

The sample holds many counts of this clonotype. The chain employs TRBV20-1 and TRBJ2-1, with D unresolved. There are 15 residues in the CDR3. Deletions cut 4 bases from V and 0 bases from J, with 13 bases between. In germline, CDR1 is DFQATT, CDR2 SNEGSKA (reference sequence). As DNA, the CDR3 is TGCAGTGCTATATACAAGCCCGTCTCCTACAATGAGCAGTTCTTC. It codes for CSAIYKPVSYNEQFF.

Many counts were recorded for this clonotype. CDR3 DNA: TGCGCCAGCAGCCCCCGGGACAGGGGAGGTTCTGGCTACACCTTC. This translates into CASSPRDRGGSGYTF. The gene calls are TRBV5-1 and TRBJ1-2, with 10 bases matching TRBD1. V lost 4 bases, J lost 7 bases, and 10 bases stayed unmatched. Per the germline V gene, CDR1 is SGHRS and CDR2 is YFSETQ. This CDR3 spans 15 amino acids. Combining the CDR3 with reference TRBV5-1 and TRBJ1-2 gives the whole variable domain KAGVTQTPRYLIKTRGQQVTLSCSPISGHRSVSWYQQTPGQGLQFLFEYFSETQRNKGNFPGRFSGRQFSNSRSEMNVSTLELGDSALYLCASSPRDRGGSGYTFGSGTRLTVV.

This clonotype was counted ten times or more. The chain carries TRBV20-1 and TRBJ2-5; 7 positions match TRBD1. Germline V gene sequence: CDR1 DFQATT, CDR2 SNEGSKA (reference sequence). The CDR3 has 13 amino acids. V lost 8 bases, J lost 2 bases, and 8 bases stayed unmatched. CDR3 coding DNA: TGCAGTTCAGGCGCGGACAGGCAAGAGACCCAGTACTTC. It translates to CSSGADRQETQYF.

This clonotype has a count of ten or more. The chain combines TRBV4-3 with TRBJ2-3; tentative D call: TRBD2 (6 bases). The V end was cut by 4 bases, the J end by 7 bases, with 21 bases between. Germline CDR1 is LGHNA and CDR2 is YSLEER. The CDR3 totals 16 residues. Here the CDR3 DNA reads TGCGCCAGCAGCCCCAAAACTGGCGGGATACATCATACGCAGTATTTT. Its translation: CASSPKTGGIHHTQYF.

This clonotype was detected ten times or more. The genes are TRBV6-5 and TRBJ1-1; no clear D gene. The V end was cut by 5 bases, the J end by 1 base, with 8 bases between. CDR3 length: 13 residues. Germline V gives CDR1 MNHEY, CDR2 SVGAGI. DNA of the CDR3: TGTGCCAGCAGTACGACACCGAACACTGAAGCTTTCTTT. Residues: CASSTTPNTEAFF.

This clonotype was detected many times. The V call is TRBV7-2, the J call TRBJ2-7, with 9 bases matching TRBD1. CDR1 SGHTA and CDR2 FQGNSA come from the germline V gene. J gave up 2 bases and V 5 bases, and 10 bases lay outside the gene matches. The CDR3 is 16 amino acids. CDR3 protein: CASSVQGAQPTYEQYF. The DNA for the CDR3 is TGTGCCAGCAGCGTACAGGGGGCGCAGCCTACCTACGAGCAGTACTTC.

This clonotype was seen ten or more times. V is TRBV10-3 and J is TRBJ2-7; TRBD1 agrees at 8 bases. Germline values: CDR1 ENHRY, CDR2 SYGVKD. V lost 5 bases to trimming and J lost 3 bases; unmatched junction nucleotides: 12. The CDR3 contains 16 residues. The CDR3 sequence is CAISPQDRGDYYEQYF. The CDR3 DNA reads TGTGCCATCAGTCCACAAGACAGGGGTGATTACTACGAGCAGTACTTC.

This clonotype was seen ten or more times. V is TRBV19 and J is TRBJ1-1, with no clear D. Germline-derived CDR1 and CDR2 are LNHDA and SQIVND (reference sequence). The length of the CDR3 is 15 residues. V was clipped by 6 bases and J by 0 bases, with 14 bases between them. The CDR3 protein is CASSPVEKLNTEAFF. The CDR3 region has the DNA TGTGCCAGTAGCCCCGTGGAAAAATTGAACACTGAAGCTTTCTTT.

In this sample, this clonotype turned up many times. The gene calls are TRBV7-2 and TRBJ1-5; possibly TRBD1 for D (5 bases). There are 16 residues in the CDR3. The V gene's germline CDR1 is SGHTA and CDR2 FQGNSA. V was trimmed by 1 base and J by 0 bases, leaving 10 bases between them. In DNA, the CDR3 is TGTGCCAGCAGCTTAGGGGGCAGGGCTAGCAATCAGCCCCAGCATTTT. The encoded protein is CASSLGGRASNQPQHF.

This clonotype came up a few times. A much larger clone lies a single base off, so this may be a read error. The chain carries TRBV7-2 and TRBJ1-2; D may be TRBD1 (5 bases). The germline V and J ends were trimmed by 1 base and 4 bases, with 13 bases remaining between them. Germline V lookup: CDR1 SGHTA, CDR2 FQGNSA. This CDR3 spans 15 amino acids. DNA of the CDR3: TGTGCCAGCAGCTTAGAAACCGGGACCCTCTATGGCTACACCTTC. Translated, it gives CASSLETGTLYGYTF.

The table lists this clonotype with many counts. V is TRBV4-3 and J is TRBJ2-6; 7 bases match TRBD1. The CDR3 runs to 14 residues. CDR1 is LGHNA and CDR2 is YSLEER in the germline V gene. With V trimmed by 2 bases and J by 14 bases, 9 bases remained unmatched. CDR3 sequence (DNA): TGCGCCAGCAGCCAAAATGACAGGGAGAGGATCCTGACTTTC. Encoded protein: CASSQNDRERILTF.